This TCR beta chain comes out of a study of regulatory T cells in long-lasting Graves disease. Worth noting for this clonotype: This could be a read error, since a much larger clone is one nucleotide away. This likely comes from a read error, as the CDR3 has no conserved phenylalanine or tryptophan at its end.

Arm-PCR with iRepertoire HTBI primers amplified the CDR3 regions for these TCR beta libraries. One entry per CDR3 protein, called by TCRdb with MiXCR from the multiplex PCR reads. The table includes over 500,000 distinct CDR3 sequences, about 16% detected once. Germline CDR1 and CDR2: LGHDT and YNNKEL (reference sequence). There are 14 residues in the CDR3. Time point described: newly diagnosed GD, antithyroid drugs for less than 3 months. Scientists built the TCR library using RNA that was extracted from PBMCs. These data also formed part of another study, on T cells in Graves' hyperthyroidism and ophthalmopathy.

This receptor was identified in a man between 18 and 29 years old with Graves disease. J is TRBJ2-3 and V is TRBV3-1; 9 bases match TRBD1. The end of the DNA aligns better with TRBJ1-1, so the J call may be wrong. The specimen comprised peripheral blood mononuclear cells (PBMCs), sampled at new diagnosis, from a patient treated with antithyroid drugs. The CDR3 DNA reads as TGTGCCAGCAGCCAAGGAACAGGGGGCCTAGGGGCTTTCCTT. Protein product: CASSQGTGGLGAFL.